The T cell receptor beta chain described here comes from a study of cytomegalovirus exposure and HLA in healthy donors. Study in general: In an earlier analysis, 90 million to 130 million unique TCR beta sequences were found from approximately 190 million T cells. Early released data had roughly 81 million unique TCRs, all coming from HLA-typed donors.

Germline V gene sequence: CDR1 SEHNR, CDR2 FQNEAQ (reference sequence). Trimming removed 2 bases at V and 0 bases at J, with 5 bases between. The CDR3 consists of 15 residues. Worth noting for this clone: Other DNA sequences in this sample translate to the same CDR3.

The PCR made use of 60 Vbeta and 13 Jbeta primers. In the source study's methods: Approximately 87 million unique TCR beta chains, 9 million to 11 million shared, were counted in a later analysis. The method was immunoSEQ multiplex PCR; TCRdb's version includes in-frame clones alone and lacks a portion of them. V and J calls and clone size follow that table, whereas D and trimming were derived from the DNA. This specimen shows 100,000 to 150,000 clones; the ten leading clones hold roughly 2.7%. The sequencing input was PBMCs. The V call is TRBV7-9, the J call TRBJ2-6, with unresolved D. The sequence derives from a man younger than 45 in good health and CMV-seronegative. Here the CDR3 reads CASSLRVSGANVLTF. CDR3 bases: TGTGCCAGCAGCTTACGGGTCTCTGGGGCCAACGTCCTGACTTTC.